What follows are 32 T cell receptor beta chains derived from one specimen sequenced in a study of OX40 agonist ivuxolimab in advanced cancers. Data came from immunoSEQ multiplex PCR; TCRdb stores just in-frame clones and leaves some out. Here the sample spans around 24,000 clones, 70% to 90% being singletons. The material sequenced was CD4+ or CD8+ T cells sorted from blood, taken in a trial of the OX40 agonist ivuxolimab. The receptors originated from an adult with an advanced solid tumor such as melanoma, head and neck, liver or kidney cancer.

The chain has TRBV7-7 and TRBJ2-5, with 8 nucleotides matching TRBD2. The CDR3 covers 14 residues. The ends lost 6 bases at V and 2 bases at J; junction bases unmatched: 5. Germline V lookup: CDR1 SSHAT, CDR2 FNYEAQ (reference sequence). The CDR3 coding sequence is TGTGCCAGCAGACCTACTAGCGGTCAAGAGACCCAGTACTTC. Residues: CASRPTSGQETQYF.

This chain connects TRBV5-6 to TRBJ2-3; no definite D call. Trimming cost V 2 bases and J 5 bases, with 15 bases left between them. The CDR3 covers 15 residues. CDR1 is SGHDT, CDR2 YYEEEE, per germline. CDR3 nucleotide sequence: TGTGCCAGCAGCTTTGGGCCCGAACTGGTAGATACGCAGTATTTT. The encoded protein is CASSFGPELVDTQYF.

CDR3 bases: TGTGCCAGCAGCCCCGGGCTTTACAGGGGAGTAGGGGAGCTGTTTTTT. Translated: CASSPGLYRGVGELFF. The chain carries TRBV11-2 and TRBJ2-2, with TRBD1 identical over 7 bases. CDR1 and CDR2 from the germline V gene are SGHAT and FQNNGV. Losses at the gene ends were 5 bases for V and 8 bases for J; bases not matched to a gene: 14. The CDR3 is made up of 16 amino acids.

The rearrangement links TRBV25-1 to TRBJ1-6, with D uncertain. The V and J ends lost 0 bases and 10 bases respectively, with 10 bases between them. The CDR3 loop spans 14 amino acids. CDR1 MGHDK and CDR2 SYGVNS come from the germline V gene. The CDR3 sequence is CASSEYREGSPLHF. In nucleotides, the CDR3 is TGTGCCAGCAGTGAATATCGGGAGGGATCACCCCTCCACTTT.

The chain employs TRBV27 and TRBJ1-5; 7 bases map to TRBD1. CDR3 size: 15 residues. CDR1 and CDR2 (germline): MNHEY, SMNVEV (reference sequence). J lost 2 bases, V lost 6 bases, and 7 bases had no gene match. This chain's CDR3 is CASSLTGFGNQPQHF. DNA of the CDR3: TGTGCCAGCAGCCTGACAGGGTTCGGCAATCAGCCCCAGCATTTT.

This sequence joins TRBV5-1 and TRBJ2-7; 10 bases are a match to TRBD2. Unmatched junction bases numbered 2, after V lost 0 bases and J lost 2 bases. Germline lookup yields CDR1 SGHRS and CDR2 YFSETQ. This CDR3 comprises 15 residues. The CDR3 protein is CASSLGTSGTYEQYF. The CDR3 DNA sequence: TGCGCCAGCAGCTTGGGGACTAGCGGTACCTACGAGCAGTACTTC.

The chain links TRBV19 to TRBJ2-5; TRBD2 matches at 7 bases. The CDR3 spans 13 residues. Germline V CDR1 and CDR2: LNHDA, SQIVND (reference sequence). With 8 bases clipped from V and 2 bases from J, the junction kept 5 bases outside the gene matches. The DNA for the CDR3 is TGTGCCAGTTGGGAGGGGCGGCAAGAGACCCAGTACTTC. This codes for CASWEGRQETQYF.

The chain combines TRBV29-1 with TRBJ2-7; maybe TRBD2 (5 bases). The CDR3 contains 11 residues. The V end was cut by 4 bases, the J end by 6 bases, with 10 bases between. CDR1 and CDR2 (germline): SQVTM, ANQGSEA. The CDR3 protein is CSVGLGGEQYF. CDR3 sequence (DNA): TGCAGCGTTGGCCTTGGAGGCGAGCAGTACTTC.

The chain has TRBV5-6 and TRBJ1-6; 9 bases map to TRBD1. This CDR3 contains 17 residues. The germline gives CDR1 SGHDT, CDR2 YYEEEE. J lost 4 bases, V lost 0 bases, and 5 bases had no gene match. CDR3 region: CASSLGGDREYNSPLHF. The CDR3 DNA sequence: TGTGCCAGCAGCTTGGGAGGGGACAGGGAATATAATTCACCCCTCCACTTT.

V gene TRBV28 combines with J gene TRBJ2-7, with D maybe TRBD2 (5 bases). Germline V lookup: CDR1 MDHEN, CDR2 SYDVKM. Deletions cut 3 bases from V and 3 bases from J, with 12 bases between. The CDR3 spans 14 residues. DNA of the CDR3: TGTGCCAGCAGTTTGCGGACCGGGAACTACGAGCAGTACTTC. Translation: CASSLRTGNYEQYF.

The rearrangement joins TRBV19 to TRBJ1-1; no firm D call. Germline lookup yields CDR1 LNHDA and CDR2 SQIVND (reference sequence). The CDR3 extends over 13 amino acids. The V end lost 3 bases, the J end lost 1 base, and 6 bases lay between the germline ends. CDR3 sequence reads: CASSMSENTEAFF. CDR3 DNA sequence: TGTGCCAGTAGTATGTCTGAGAACACTGAAGCTTTCTTT.

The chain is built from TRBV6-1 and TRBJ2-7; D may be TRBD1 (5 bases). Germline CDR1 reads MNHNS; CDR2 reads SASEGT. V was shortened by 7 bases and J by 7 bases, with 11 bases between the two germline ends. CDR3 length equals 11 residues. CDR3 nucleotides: TGTGCCAGCATATCAGGGAATGAGCAGTACTTC. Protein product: CASISGNEQYF.

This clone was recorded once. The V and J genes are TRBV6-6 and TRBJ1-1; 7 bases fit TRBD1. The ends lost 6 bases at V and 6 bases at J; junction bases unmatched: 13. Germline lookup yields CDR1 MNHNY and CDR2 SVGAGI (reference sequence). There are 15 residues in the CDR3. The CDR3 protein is CASRNPGTARAEAFF. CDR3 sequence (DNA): TGTGCCAGCAGAAATCCCGGGACAGCTCGCGCTGAAGCTTTCTTT.

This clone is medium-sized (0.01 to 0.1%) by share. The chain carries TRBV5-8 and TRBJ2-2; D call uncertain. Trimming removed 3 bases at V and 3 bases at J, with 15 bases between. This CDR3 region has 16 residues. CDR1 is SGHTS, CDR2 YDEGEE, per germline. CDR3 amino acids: CASSSSGPFHTGELFF. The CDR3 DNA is TGTGCCAGCAGCTCCTCCGGGCCATTTCACACCGGGGAGCTGTTTTTT.

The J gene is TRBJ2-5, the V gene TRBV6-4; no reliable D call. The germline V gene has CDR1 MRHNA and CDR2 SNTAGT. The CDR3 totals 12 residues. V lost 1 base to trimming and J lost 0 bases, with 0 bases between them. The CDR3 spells CASSDYQETQYF. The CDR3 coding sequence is TGTGCCAGCAGTGACTACCAAGAGACCCAGTACTTC.

For the CDR3, the DNA is TGTGCCAGCAGCGTCCTGTGGGGCCCCATTAATGAGCAGTTCTTC. Amino acid sequence: CASSVLWGPINEQFF. The chain is built from TRBV7-9 and TRBJ2-1; D possibly corresponds to TRBD1 (5 bases). This CDR3 contains 15 residues. Trimming took 5 bases from V and 7 from J, leaving 18 bases between them. CDR1 and CDR2 (germline): SEHNR, FQNEAQ (reference sequence).

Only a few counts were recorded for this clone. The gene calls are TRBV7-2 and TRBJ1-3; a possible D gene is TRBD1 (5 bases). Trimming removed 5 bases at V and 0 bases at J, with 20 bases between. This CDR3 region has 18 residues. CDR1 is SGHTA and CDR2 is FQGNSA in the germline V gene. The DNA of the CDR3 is TGTGCCAGCAGCCGCGCCGTGGGGACGGCTAGCTCTGGAAACACCATATATTTT. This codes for CASSRAVGTASSGNTIYF.

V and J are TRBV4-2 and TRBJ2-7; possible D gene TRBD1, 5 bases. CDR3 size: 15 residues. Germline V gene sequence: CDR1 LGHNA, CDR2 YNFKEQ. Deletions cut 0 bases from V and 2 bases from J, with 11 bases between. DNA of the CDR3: TGTGCCAGCAGCCAAGAGGCCAGGGAAGCCTACGAGCAGTACTTC. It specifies CASSQEAREAYEQYF.

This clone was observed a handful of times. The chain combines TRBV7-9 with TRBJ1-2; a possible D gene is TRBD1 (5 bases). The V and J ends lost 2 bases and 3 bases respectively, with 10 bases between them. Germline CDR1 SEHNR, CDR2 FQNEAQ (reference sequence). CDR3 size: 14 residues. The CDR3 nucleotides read TGTGCCAGCAGCTTACGACAGCTAGACTATGGCTACACCTTC. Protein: CASSLRQLDYGYTF. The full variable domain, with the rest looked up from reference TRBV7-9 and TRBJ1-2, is DTGVSQNPRHKITKRGQNVTFRCDPISEHNRLYWYRQTLGQGPEFLTYFQNEAQLEKSRLLSDRFSAERPKGSFSTLEIQRTEQGDSAMYLCASSLRQLDYGYTFGSGTRLTVV.

The CDR3 is CASSQGGNQPQHF. For the CDR3, the DNA is TGTGCCAGCAGCCAGGGTGGGAATCAGCCCCAGCATTTT. V is TRBV7-2 and J is TRBJ1-5, with D perhaps matching TRBD1 (5 bases). Germline lookup yields CDR1 SGHTA and CDR2 FQGNSA. The CDR3 totals 13 residues. V was trimmed by 5 bases and J by 4 bases, leaving 9 bases between them.

CDR3 DNA sequence: TGCGCCAGCAGCCACGCGACTCAGGGGCGAGGCGGCTACACCTTC. Translation: CASSHATQGRGGYTF. The V and J genes are TRBV4-1 and TRBJ1-2, with D possibly matching TRBD1 (6 bases). The CDR3 sequence is 15 residues long. Looked up from germline, CDR1 is MGHRA and CDR2 is YSYEKL. Trimming left V 3 bases short and J 8 bases short, with 19 bases between.

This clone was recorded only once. The CDR3 DNA reads as TGTGCCATCAGAGGACTAGCGGACAATGAGCAGTTCTTC. Amino acids: CAIRGLADNEQFF. The chain employs TRBV10-3 and TRBJ2-1, with TRBD2 matching 10 bases. The germline gives CDR1 ENHRY, CDR2 SYGVKD. This CDR3 is 13 amino acids long. Germline trimming cut 6 bases from V and 5 bases from J; bases unmatched to any gene: 1.

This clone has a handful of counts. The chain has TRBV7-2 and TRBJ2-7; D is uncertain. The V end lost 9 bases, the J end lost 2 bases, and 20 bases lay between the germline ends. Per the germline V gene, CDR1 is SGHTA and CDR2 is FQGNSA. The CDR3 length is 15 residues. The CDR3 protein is CASRNGGYSTYEQYF. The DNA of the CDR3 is TGTGCCAGTCGGAATGGCGGCTACTCCACCTACGAGCAGTACTTC.

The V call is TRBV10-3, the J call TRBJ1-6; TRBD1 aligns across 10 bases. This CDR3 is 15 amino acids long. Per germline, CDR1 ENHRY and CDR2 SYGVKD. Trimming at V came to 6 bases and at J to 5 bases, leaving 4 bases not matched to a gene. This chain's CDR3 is CAIRVGTGDNSPLHF. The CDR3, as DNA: TGTGCCATCAGGGTTGGGACAGGGGATAATTCACCCCTCCACTTT.

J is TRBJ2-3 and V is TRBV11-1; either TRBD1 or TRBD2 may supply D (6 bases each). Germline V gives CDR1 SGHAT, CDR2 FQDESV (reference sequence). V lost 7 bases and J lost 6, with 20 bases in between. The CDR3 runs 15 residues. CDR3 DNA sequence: TGTGCCAGCACCACCTCCCGACGGAGGGGGGATACGCAGTATTTT. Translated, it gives CASTTSRRRGDTQYF.

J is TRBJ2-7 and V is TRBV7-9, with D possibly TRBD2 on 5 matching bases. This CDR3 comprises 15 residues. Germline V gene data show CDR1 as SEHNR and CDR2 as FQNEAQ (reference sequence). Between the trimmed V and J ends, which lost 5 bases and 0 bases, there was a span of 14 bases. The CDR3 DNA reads TGTGCCAGCAGCCTCATCAGCGGCAGCTCCTACGAGCAGTACTTC. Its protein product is CASSLISGSSYEQYF.

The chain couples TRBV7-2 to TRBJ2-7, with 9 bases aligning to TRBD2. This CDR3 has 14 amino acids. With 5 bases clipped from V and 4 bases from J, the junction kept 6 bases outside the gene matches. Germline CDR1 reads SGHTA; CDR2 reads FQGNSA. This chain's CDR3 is CASSHSGSTYEQYF. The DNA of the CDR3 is TGTGCCAGCAGCCATAGCGGGAGTACTTACGAGCAGTACTTC.

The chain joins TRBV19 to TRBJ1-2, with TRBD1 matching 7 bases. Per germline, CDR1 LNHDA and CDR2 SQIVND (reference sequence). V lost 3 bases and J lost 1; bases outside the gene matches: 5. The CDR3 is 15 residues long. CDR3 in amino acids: CASSIWTGVNYGYTF. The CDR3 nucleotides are TGTGCCAGTAGTATCTGGACAGGAGTTAACTATGGCTACACCTTC.

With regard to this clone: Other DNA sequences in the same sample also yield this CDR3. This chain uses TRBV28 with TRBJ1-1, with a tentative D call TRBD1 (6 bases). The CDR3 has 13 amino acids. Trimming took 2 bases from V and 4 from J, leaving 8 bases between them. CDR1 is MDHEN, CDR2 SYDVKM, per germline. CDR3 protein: CASSLLGGTEAFF. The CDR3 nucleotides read TGTGCCAGCAGTTTACTAGGGGGCACTGAAGCTTTCTTT.

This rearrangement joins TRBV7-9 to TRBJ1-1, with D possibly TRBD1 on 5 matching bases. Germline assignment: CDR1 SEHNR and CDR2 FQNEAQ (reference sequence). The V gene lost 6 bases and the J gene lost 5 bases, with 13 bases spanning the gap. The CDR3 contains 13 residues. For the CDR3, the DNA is TGTGCCAGCAGAGGGCTATCAGGGACTGAAGCTTTCTTT. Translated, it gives CASRGLSGTEAFF.

CDR3 loop: CASSSSGSQPQHF. CDR3 sequence (DNA): TGTGCCAGCAGCTCGTCTGGATCCCAGCCCCAGCATTTT. V usage is TRBV7-9 and J usage is TRBJ1-5, with unresolved D. The CDR3 is 13 residues long. CDR1 SEHNR and CDR2 FQNEAQ come from the germline V gene (reference sequence). Trimming removed 4 bases from V and 7 bases from J, with 11 bases in between.

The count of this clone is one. This CDR3 reads CASSPRNTEAFF. CDR3 DNA sequence: TGTGCCAGCAGCCCTAGGAACACTGAAGCTTTCTTT. This chain joins TRBV13 and TRBJ1-1; D uncertain. With 5 bases removed from V and 1 base from J, the gap between germline ends came to 5 bases. CDR3 size: 12 residues. The germline V gene has CDR1 PRHDT and CDR2 FYEKMQ (reference sequence).